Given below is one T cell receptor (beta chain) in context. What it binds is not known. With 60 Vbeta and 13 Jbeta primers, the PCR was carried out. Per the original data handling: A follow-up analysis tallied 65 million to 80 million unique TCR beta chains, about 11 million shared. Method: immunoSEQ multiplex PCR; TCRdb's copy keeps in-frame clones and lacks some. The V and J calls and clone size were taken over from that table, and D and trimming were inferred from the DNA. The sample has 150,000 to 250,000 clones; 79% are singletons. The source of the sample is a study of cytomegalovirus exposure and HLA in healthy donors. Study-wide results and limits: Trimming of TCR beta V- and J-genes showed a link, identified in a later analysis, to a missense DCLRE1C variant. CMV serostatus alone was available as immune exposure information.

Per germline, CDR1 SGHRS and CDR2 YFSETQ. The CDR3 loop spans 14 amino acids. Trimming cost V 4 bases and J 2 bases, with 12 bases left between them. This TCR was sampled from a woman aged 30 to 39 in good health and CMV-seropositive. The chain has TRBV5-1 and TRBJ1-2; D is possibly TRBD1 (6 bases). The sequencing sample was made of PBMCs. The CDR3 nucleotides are TGCGCCAGCAGCATTAAGGACAGAAACTATGGCTACACCTTC. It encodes CASSIKDRNYGYTF.